Each of the 25 T cell receptor beta chains below was sequenced from the same sample in a study of tumor-infiltrating lymphocytes in localized non-small cell lung cancer (dated by TCRdb to the early 2020s). Library preparation employed the immunoSEQ multiplex PCR assay. Here the immuneACCESS table is served through TCRdb, limited to in-frame sequences with V and J called. Missing clones are a known gap in these copies; in checked studies unresolved V genes cover under half, and the rest lacks a known reason. In all, the sample holds under 10,000 clones, and approximately 79% of those were seen once. The top ten clonotypes cover roughly 14% of the sample. Sequencing was performed on lung tumor tissue. The source of these receptors is a human donor with non-small cell lung cancer.

The V call is TRBV19, the J call TRBJ1-5; the D is unclear. The CDR3 runs 13 residues. CDR1 is LNHDA and CDR2 is SQIVND in the germline V gene (reference sequence). Trimming pared 5 bases from V and 9 bases from J, leaving 14 bases between. CDR3 in amino acids: CASSSGRTRPQHF. In DNA form, the CDR3 reads TGTGCCAGTAGTTCCGGGAGAACACGGCCCCAGCATTTT.

The count of this clone is one. The chain combines TRBV25-1 with TRBJ2-7; 10 nucleotides align to TRBD1. This CDR3 is 14 amino acids long. The ends lost 6 bases at V and 5 bases at J; junction bases unmatched: 7. CDR1 MGHDK and CDR2 SYGVNS come from the germline V gene. The CDR3 region is CASRPGQGFNEQYF. As DNA, the CDR3 is TGTGCCAGCAGGCCGGGACAGGGGTTTAACGAGCAGTACTTC.

The rearrangement links TRBV6-5 to TRBJ1-5; 7 bases align to TRBD1. Germline V CDR1 and CDR2: MNHEY, SVGAGI. The CDR3 spans 14 residues. Germline trimming cut 6 bases from V and 5 bases from J; bases unmatched to any gene: 7. The DNA of the CDR3 is TGTGCCAGCAGAGGCGCAGGGGGAGATCAGCCCCAGCATTTT. Translated, it gives CASRGAGGDQPQHF.

V gene TRBV10-2 combines with J gene TRBJ2-3; D might be TRBD2 (6 bases). This CDR3 contains 13 residues. Per the germline V gene, CDR1 is WSHSY and CDR2 is SAAADI. V was clipped by 7 bases and J by 5 bases, with 13 bases between them. CDR3 bases: TGCGCCAGCATAAGGAGGGCCGGAGATACGCAGTATTTT. Translating it yields CASIRRAGDTQYF.

The chain has TRBV12-5 and TRBJ2-6; D perhaps matches TRBD2 (6 bases). The CDR3 consists of 15 residues. V was shortened by 4 bases and J by 1 base, with 8 bases between the two germline ends. CDR1 is LGHNT and CDR2 is FRNRAP in the germline V gene. Here the CDR3 reads CASGWSGSGANVLTF. The CDR3 region has the DNA TGTGCTAGTGGTTGGAGCGGGTCTGGGGCCAACGTCCTGACTTTC.

The rearrangement links TRBV7-2 to TRBJ1-1, with no clear D. There are 13 residues in the CDR3. V gave up 5 bases and J gave up 4 bases, with 11 bases separating them. Germline V lookup: CDR1 SGHTA, CDR2 FQGNSA. The CDR3 spells CASSPYLSTEAFF. DNA of the CDR3: TGTGCCAGCAGCCCTTATTTGTCCACTGAAGCTTTCTTT.

The chain recombines TRBV10-3 with TRBJ2-7; 9 nucleotides agree with TRBD1. The CDR3 consists of 15 residues. The junction had 3 bases not matched to a gene; V was cut back by 2 bases and J by 1 base. Germline CDR1 ENHRY, CDR2 SYGVKD. Written as DNA, the CDR3 is TGTGCCATCAGTGAGGGGACAGGGTTTTCCTACGAGCAGTACTTC. This translates into CAISEGTGFSYEQYF.

The chain is built from TRBV2 and TRBJ2-1, with 10 bases aligning to TRBD1. V dropped 1 base and J dropped 12; count of bases not matched to a gene: 6. This CDR3 region has 14 residues. Germline loops: CDR1 SNHLY, CDR2 FYNNEI. Here the CDR3 DNA reads TGTGCCAGCAGTGAAGAGGGACAGGGGCATGGGCAGTTCTTC. This translates into CASSEEGQGHGQFF.

This clone was seen a handful of times. V gene TRBV30 combines with J gene TRBJ2-3; no firm D call. This CDR3 has 11 residues. V was cut by 2 bases and J by 5 bases, with 5 bases left in between. The germline CDR1 and CDR2 sequences are GTSNPN and SVGIG (reference sequence). In DNA form, the CDR3 reads TGTGCCTGGAGTCCACGAGATACGCAGTATTTT. Its translation: CAWSPRDTQYF.

The chain employs TRBV5-6 and TRBJ1-2; 8 nucleotides agree with TRBD1. The CDR3 is 14 residues long. Germline V CDR1 and CDR2: SGHDT, YYEEEE. The V segment lost 0 bases and the J segment 5 bases; nucleotides outside the gene matches: 3. CDR3 in DNA: TGTGCCAGCAGCTTGGGGACAGGGTTTTATGGCTACACCTTC. Amino acids: CASSLGTGFYGYTF.

The chain couples TRBV11-2 to TRBJ2-7; the match to TRBD2 covers 10 bases. CDR1 is SGHAT, CDR2 FQNNGV, per germline. With 5 bases clipped from V and 2 bases from J, the junction kept 6 bases outside the gene matches. This CDR3 contains 15 residues. In DNA, the CDR3 is TGTGCCAGCAGCCCCAGCGGGAGGGAGACCTACGAGCAGTACTTC. Translation gives CASSPSGRETYEQYF. Together with reference TRBV11-2 and TRBJ2-7, the CDR3 gives the full variable domain: EAGVAQSPRYKIIEKRQSVAFWCNPISGHATLYWYQQILGQGPKLLIQFQNNGVVDDSQLPKDRFSAERLKGVDSTLKIQPAKLEDSAVYLCASSPSGRETYEQYFGPGTRLTVT.

V usage is TRBV5-8 and J usage is TRBJ1-2; 8 bases map to TRBD1. Germline CDR1 reads SGHTS; CDR2 reads YDEGEE. Trimming cost V 5 bases and J 5 bases; bases outside gene matches: 5. The CDR3 runs to 13 residues. CDR3 nucleotides: TGTGCCAGCAGGTCGGACAGGGTATATGGCTACACCTTC. Its translation is CASRSDRVYGYTF.

The V gene is TRBV19, the J gene TRBJ2-7; 8 positions agree with TRBD1. V trimming: 2 bases; J trimming: 1 base; junction bases outside the gene matches: 4. This CDR3 comprises 15 residues. CDR1 is LNHDA and CDR2 is SQIVND in the germline V gene (reference sequence). As DNA, the CDR3 is TGTGCCAGTAGTATAACGTGGACAGGGTCCTACGAGCAGTACTTC. This encodes CASSITWTGSYEQYF.

CDR3 protein: CASSFQASTYNEQFF. The CDR3 DNA reads TGTGCCAGCAGCTTCCAGGCGAGCACCTACAATGAGCAGTTCTTC. V usage is TRBV5-4 and J usage is TRBJ2-1, with D unresolved. The germline V gene has CDR1 SGHNT and CDR2 YYREEE (reference sequence). This CDR3 contains 15 residues. V was pared by 2 bases and J by 2 bases, with 11 bases between.

The rearrangement uses TRBV19 and TRBJ1-3; D gene uncertain. Germline CDR1 reads LNHDA; CDR2 reads SQIVND (reference sequence). The V end lost 6 bases, the J end lost 3 bases, and 15 bases lay between the germline ends. The length of the CDR3 is 15 residues. CDR3 in amino acids: CASSENPWRGNTIYF. The CDR3 nucleotides read TGTGCCAGTAGCGAAAACCCGTGGCGTGGAAACACCATATATTTT. The full variable domain, rest sourced from reference TRBV19 and TRBJ1-3, is DGGITQSPKYLFRKEGQNVTLSCEQNLNHDAMYWYRQDPGQGLRLIYYSQIVNDFQKGDIAEGYSVSREKKESFPLTVTSAQKNPTAFYLCASSENPWRGNTIYFGEGSWLTVV.

The chain carries TRBV30 and TRBJ1-1; no definite D call. V lost 3 bases and J 3 bases, leaving 8 bases between the germline ends. The germline CDR1 and CDR2 sequences are GTSNPN and SVGIG (reference sequence). The CDR3 extends over 12 amino acids. CDR3 sequence reads: CAWSKIDTEAFF. Here the CDR3 DNA reads TGTGCCTGGAGCAAAATTGACACTGAAGCTTTCTTT.

In DNA, the CDR3 is TGTGCCAGCTCACCACACATGAACACTGAAGCTTTCTTT. Translating gives CASSPHMNTEAFF. The chain uses TRBV18 and TRBJ1-1; no clear D gene. This CDR3 is built from 13 residues. Per germline, CDR1 KGHSH and CDR2 LQKENI. V lost 1 base to trimming and J lost 0 bases, with 3 bases between them.

The V gene is TRBV5-1, the J gene TRBJ1-2; 7 bases fit TRBD1. Germline V gene lookup returns CDR1 SGHRS and CDR2 YFSETQ. J gave up 2 bases and V 4 bases, and 11 bases lay outside the gene matches. The length of the CDR3 is 16 residues. The CDR3 reads CASSPTPWTGNYGYTF. The CDR3 DNA sequence: TGCGCCAGCAGCCCTACACCGTGGACAGGAAACTATGGCTACACCTTC.

V gene TRBV14 combines with J gene TRBJ1-4; D might be TRBD1 (5 bases). The CDR3 totals 15 residues. Germline CDR1 and CDR2: SGHDN and FVKESK. The V gene lost 1 base and the J gene lost 8 bases, with 14 bases spanning the gap. The CDR3 protein is CASSQGARAGEKLFF. Written as DNA, the CDR3 is TGTGCCAGCAGCCAAGGGGCCAGGGCTGGCGAAAAACTGTTTTTT.

The CDR3 DNA follows: TGTGCCAGTGGAAAAGGGGACAGCGCCTACGAGCAGTACTTC. This encodes CASGKGDSAYEQYF. V gene TRBV6-5 combines with J gene TRBJ2-7; TRBD1 matches at 7 bases. V dropped 9 bases and J dropped 2; count of bases not matched to a gene: 10. Looked up from germline, CDR1 is MNHEY and CDR2 is SVGAGI. This CDR3 spans 14 amino acids.

This clone was observed a single time. The gene calls are TRBV19 and TRBJ2-3; D is uncertain. CDR1 and CDR2 from the germline V gene are LNHDA and SQIVND (reference sequence). This CDR3 has 14 amino acids. V was cut by 3 bases and J by 1 base, with 8 bases left in between. DNA of the CDR3: TGTGCCAGTAGTATGGCCTTGGGCACAGATACGCAGTATTTT. Translated, it gives CASSMALGTDTQYF.

The chain has TRBV18 and TRBJ2-7; no clear D. Germline V gene lookup returns CDR1 KGHSH and CDR2 LQKENI. V was trimmed by 6 bases and J by 2 bases, leaving 11 bases between them. The CDR3 loop spans 13 amino acids. CDR3 sequence: CASSLKVPYEQYF. CDR3 in DNA: TGTGCCAGCTCCCTGAAGGTGCCCTACGAGCAGTACTTC.

Concerning this clone: Compared with germline, one end of the junction differs, possibly owing to a read error. The V and J genes are TRBV27 and TRBJ1-5, with TRBD1 identical over 12 bases. This CDR3 has 16 residues. Per germline, CDR1 MNHEY and CDR2 SMNVEV (reference sequence). CDR3 coding DNA: TGTGCCAGCAGTTCTATCGGGACAGGGGGCAACCAGCCCCAGCATTTT. As protein: CASSSIGTGGNQPQHF.

The chain employs TRBV2 and TRBJ1-3, with D perhaps TRBD1 (5 bases). The CDR3 has 14 amino acids. V was cut by 5 bases and J by 0 bases, with 8 bases left in between. The germline V gene encodes CDR1 SNHLY and CDR2 FYNNEI. CDR3: CASSSTASGNTIYF. The CDR3 DNA reads as TGTGCCAGCAGTTCGACAGCCTCTGGAAACACCATATATTTT.

The chain is built from TRBV5-6 and TRBJ2-2, with 7 bases lining up with TRBD1. V lost 4 bases and J lost 6; bases outside the gene matches: 3. The V gene's germline CDR1 is SGHDT and CDR2 YYEEEE. This CDR3 has 13 residues. The CDR3 here is CASSVGQAGELFF. DNA for the CDR3: TGTGCCAGCAGCGTAGGACAGGCCGGGGAGCTGTTTTTT.